These 14 T cell receptor beta chains came from one sample sequenced in a study of regulatory T cells in long-lasting Graves disease. Time point specified: persistent/refractory GD, antithyroid drugs over 5 years with positive TRAb. From RNA extracted from PBMCs, the TCR library was made. For TCR beta, libraries came from iRepertoire HTBI primers and Arm-PCR of CDR3 regions. From the multiplex PCR reads, TCRdb called clonotypes with MiXCR, one entry per CDR3 protein. The sample carries more than 650,000 distinct CDR3 sequences, around 30% recorded once. The material sequenced was peripheral blood mononuclear cells (PBMCs), taken when the disease was refractory, from a patient treated with antithyroid drugs. The receptors originated from a female donor with Graves disease.

This clonotype was recorded at least ten times. This sequence joins TRBV2 and TRBJ1-1, with D perhaps TRBD1 (5 bases). This CDR3 has 13 residues. The V gene's germline CDR1 is SNHLY and CDR2 FYNNEI. V lost 4 bases and J lost 8, with 14 bases in between. As DNA, the CDR3 is TGTGCCAGCAGTGGGATGGGGGGAGGAGAAGCTTTCTTT. Its translation: CASSGMGGGEAFF.

This clonotype was seen a single time. The chain is built from TRBV27 and TRBJ2-7, with no clear D. Trimming took off 8 bases at V and 2 bases at J, with 19 bases between the two ends. Germline V CDR1 and CDR2: MNHEY, SMNVEV (reference sequence). The CDR3 sequence is 15 residues long. CDR3 DNA: TGTGCCAGCCGATTGTGGGCCCCATTTGCCTACGAGCAGTACTTC. This sequence encodes CASRLWAPFAYEQYF.

CDR3 nucleotides: TGTGCCAGCAGTAGCCCTCCGGGACAGGGGAATGAAAAACTGTTTTTT. Its protein is CASSSPPGQGNEKLFF. The rearrangement joins TRBV7-2 to TRBJ1-4; 10 nucleotides align to TRBD1. J was trimmed by 5 bases and V by 6 bases; bases with no gene match: 9. CDR3 size: 16 residues. CDR1 and CDR2 from the germline V gene are SGHTA and FQGNSA.

This clonotype was seen many times. V gene TRBV11-1 combines with J gene TRBJ2-5; D perhaps matches TRBD2 (6 bases). The CDR3 has 13 amino acids. Trimming removed 5 bases from V and 0 bases from J, with 7 bases in between. Germline V gene sequence: CDR1 SGHAT, CDR2 FQDESV (reference sequence). This CDR3 is CASSGGYQETQYF. The CDR3 DNA reads TGTGCCAGCAGCGGGGGGTACCAAGAGACCCAGTACTTC. The variable domain in full, completed from reference TRBV11-1 and TRBJ2-5, reads EAEVAQSPRYKITEKSQAVAFWCDPISGHATLYWYRQILGQGPELLVQFQDESVVDDSQLPKDRFSAERLKGVDSTLKIQPAELGDSAMYLCASSGGYQETQYFGPGTRLLVL.

This chain uses TRBV12-3 or TRBV12-4 with TRBJ2-1; D may be TRBD1 (5 bases). The CDR3 has 16 residues. The V end was cut by 6 bases, the J end by 9 bases, with 24 bases between. CDR3 protein: CASRYETHLVQGEQFF. The CDR3 DNA reads as TGTGCCAGCAGGTACGAGACACACTTGGTTCAGGGTGAGCAGTTCTTC.

The chain uses TRBV6-1 and TRBJ1-2, with a tentative D call TRBD1 (6 bases). Trimming removed 2 bases from V and 6 bases from J, with 19 bases in between. The germline V gene has CDR1 MNHNS and CDR2 SASEGT. CDR3 length equals 16 residues. CDR3 sequence: CASSESRGAQANGYTF. Here the CDR3 DNA reads TGTGCCAGCAGTGAATCAAGGGGGGCGCAGGCGAATGGCTACACCTTC.

The table lists this clonotype with a few counts. At one end, the junction sequence differs from germline, possibly due to a read error. V gene TRBV11-2 combines with J gene TRBJ2-7; TRBD1 matches at 9 bases. This CDR3 has 11 amino acids. In germline, CDR1 is SGHAT, CDR2 FQNNGV. CDR3 sequence reads: CASSWTGEYKF. The CDR3 nucleotides are TGTGCCAGCAGCTGGACAGGGGAATATAAATTC.

The count of this clonotype is one. The J gene is TRBJ2-5, the V gene TRBV29-1; D gene ambiguous. The V gene's germline CDR1 is SQVTM and CDR2 ANQGSEA. Trimming left V 7 bases short and J 2 bases short, with 14 bases between. This CDR3 contains 13 residues. The CDR3 region is CSAGGPAQETQYF. The CDR3 DNA is TGCAGCGCCGGTGGGCCAGCTCAAGAGACCCAGTACTTC.

The sample holds a few counts of this clonotype. The V gene is TRBV6-1, the J gene TRBJ2-5; weak D call: TRBD2 (5 bases). This CDR3 region has 11 residues. In germline, CDR1 is MNHNS, CDR2 SASEGT. V was pared by 6 bases and J by 9 bases, with 11 bases between. The CDR3 region has the DNA TGTGCCAGCAGCGAGCGGTTGTCCCAGTACTTC. Its translation is CASSERLSQYF.

V and J are TRBV12-3 or TRBV12-4 and TRBJ1-3; no definite D call. Trimming took off 6 bases at V and 0 bases at J, with 6 bases between the two ends. This CDR3 has 13 amino acids. The CDR3 DNA reads as TGTGCCAGCAGGTCTACCTCTGGAAACACCATATATTTT. Its protein product is CASRSTSGNTIYF.

The V call is TRBV6-1, the J call TRBJ1-6; weak D call: TRBD1 (5 bases). Germline V lookup: CDR1 MNHNS, CDR2 SASEGT. The CDR3 is 14 residues long. Trimming shortened V by 7 bases and J by 8 bases, and 15 bases separated the two germline ends. This CDR3 is CASIRRPGDSPLHF. As DNA, the CDR3 is TGTGCCAGCATTCGGCGACCGGGGGATTCACCCCTCCACTTT.

This clonotype has more than one count but fewer than ten. V gene TRBV5-1 combines with J gene TRBJ1-5; D uncertain. The V and J ends lost 0 bases and 3 bases respectively, with 7 bases between them. This CDR3 is built from 14 residues. CDR1 and CDR2 (germline): SGHRS, YFSETQ. The DNA of the CDR3 is TGCGCCAGCAGCTTGGACGGGGTCAATCAGCCCCAGCATTTT. Translating gives CASSLDGVNQPQHF.

The chain combines TRBV6-2 or TRBV6-3 with TRBJ1-2; D is unresolved. Trimming pared 6 bases from V and 0 bases from J, leaving 11 bases between. Germline loops: CDR1 MNHEY, CDR2 SVGEGT. The CDR3 consists of 14 residues. The CDR3 is CASSRRSSNYGYTF. The CDR3 bases are TGTGCCAGCAGCCGCCGGAGTTCTAACTATGGCTACACCTTC.

The rearrangement uses TRBV7-3 and TRBJ2-3; possibly TRBD2 for D (5 bases). The CDR3 runs to 19 residues. The V end lost 1 base, the J end lost 2 bases, and 22 bases lay between the germline ends. Germline assignment: CDR1 SGHTA and CDR2 FQGTGA. The CDR3, as DNA: TGTGCCAGCAGCTTAATCGGTTTTTTCGGCGAGCGGTCCACAGATACGCAGTATTTT. Its translation is CASSLIGFFGERSTDTQYF.